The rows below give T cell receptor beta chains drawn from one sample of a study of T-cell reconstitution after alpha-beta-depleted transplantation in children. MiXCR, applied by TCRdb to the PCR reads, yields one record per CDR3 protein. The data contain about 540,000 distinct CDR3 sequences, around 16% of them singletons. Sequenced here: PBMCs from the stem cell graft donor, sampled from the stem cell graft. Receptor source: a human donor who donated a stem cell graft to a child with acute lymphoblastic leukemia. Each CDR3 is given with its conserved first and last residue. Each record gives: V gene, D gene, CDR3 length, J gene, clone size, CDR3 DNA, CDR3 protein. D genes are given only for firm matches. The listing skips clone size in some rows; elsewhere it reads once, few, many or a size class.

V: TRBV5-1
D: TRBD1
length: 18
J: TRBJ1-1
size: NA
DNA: TGCGCCAGCAGTCGATCCGGGACAGGGGGGAAGGGAACATCTGAAGCTTTCTTT
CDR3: CASSRSGTGGKGTSEAFF

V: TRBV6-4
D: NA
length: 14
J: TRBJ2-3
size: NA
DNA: TGTGCCAGCAGTGACTCGATAGTCGGGGATACGCAGTATTTT
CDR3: CASSDSIVGDTQYF

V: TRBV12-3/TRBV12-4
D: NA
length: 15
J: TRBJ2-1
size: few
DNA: TGTGCCAGCAGTTTAGCGGGAGACCTTCTCAATGAGCAGTTCTTC
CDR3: CASSLAGDLLNEQFF

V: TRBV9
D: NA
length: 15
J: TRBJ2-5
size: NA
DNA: TGTGCCAGCAGCGCCCGTACGGGAGACCAGGAGACCCAGTACTTC
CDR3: CASSARTGDQETQYF

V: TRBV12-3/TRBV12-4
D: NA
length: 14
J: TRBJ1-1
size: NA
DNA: TGTGCCAGCAGTCCATTTCGAGGAGGCACTGAAGCTTTCTTT
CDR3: CASSPFRGGTEAFF

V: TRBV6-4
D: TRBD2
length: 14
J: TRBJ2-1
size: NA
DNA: TGTGCCAGCAGTGATGGACTAGAGAACAATGAGCAGTTCTTC
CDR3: CASSDGLENNEQFF

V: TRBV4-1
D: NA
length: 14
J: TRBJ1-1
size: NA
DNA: TGCGCCAGCAGCCACCTTACAACGGGCACTGAAGCTTTCTTT
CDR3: CASSHLTTGTEAFF

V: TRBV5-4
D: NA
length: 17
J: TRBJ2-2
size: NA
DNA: TGTGCCAGCAGCTTGGAAAGCCGCGGGACAAACACCGGGGAGCTGTTTTTT
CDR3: CASSLESRGTNTGELFF

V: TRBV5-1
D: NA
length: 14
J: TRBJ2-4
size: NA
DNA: TGCGCCAGCAGTGGATCGGTCGAGGGAAACATTCAGTACTTC
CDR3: CASSGSVEGNIQYF

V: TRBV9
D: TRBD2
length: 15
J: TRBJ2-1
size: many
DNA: TGTGCCAGCAGCGTTAGCGGGAGCTCCTACAATGAGCAGTTCTTC
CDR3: CASSVSGSSYNEQFF

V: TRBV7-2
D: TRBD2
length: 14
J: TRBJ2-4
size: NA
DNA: TGTGCCAGCAGCAAAGGACTAGCGGGAAACATTCAGTACTTC
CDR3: CASSKGLAGNIQYF

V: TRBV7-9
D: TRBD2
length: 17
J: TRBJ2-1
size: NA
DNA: TGTGCCAGCAGCTCTAGGACTAGCGGGAGCTCCTACAATGAGCAGTTCTTC
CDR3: CASSSRTSGSSYNEQFF

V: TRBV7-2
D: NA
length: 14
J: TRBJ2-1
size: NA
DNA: TGTGCCAGCAGCTTAGCGCCTCCGTACAATGAGCAGTTCTTC
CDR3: CASSLAPPYNEQFF